This T cell receptor (beta chain) was observed in a study of siplizumab effects on memory and regulatory T cells (dated by TCRdb to between 2018 and 2020). For the wider study: The effect of the anti-CD2 antibody siplizumab on alloreactive T-cell subsets was examined in allogeneic mixed lymphocyte reactions constructed from human PBMCs.

The CDR3 runs 14 amino acids, cysteine and phenylalanine included. Only the CDR3 DNA is retained, 42 bases long and in frame from the first base. CDR1 and CDR2, per the germline V gene, are SNHLY and FYNNEI. Relative to germline, V is missing 5 bases and J is missing 6 bases, with 7 bases of the junction outside any gene match. The research as a whole found: In reactions with siplizumab, an average of 68.8% of mappable alloreactive CD4+ clones were Treg-derived, compared with about 27% in control reactions. For roughly 75-97% of proliferating CD4+ or CD8+ clones, no naive or memory phenotype could be assigned. Because sequences below about 10^-5 frequency were poorly captured, only a minor fraction of alloreactive clones could be mapped to unstimulated subsets. Greater diversity appeared to be present in unstimulated naive T cells than in memory T cells, and a substantial contribution to the alloresponse seemed to be made by naive cells. The cumulative frequency of alloreactive sequences traceable to unstimulated CD4+ memory T cells was significantly reduced by siplizumab. The suppressive function of proliferating Tregs from siplizumab cultures was not functionally confirmed.

The table lists this clone with a count of one. It has no known antigen specificity. No quality values exist for individual bases; no much larger clone is one base distant. Library method: the immunoSEQ multiplex PCR assay. Each sample had 85,000 to 100,000 TCR templates assayed by the deep sequencing platform. Genomic DNA extracted from sorted T cells was used for TCRbeta CDR3 sequencing. The authors' analysis ran thus. The R programming language was used for clonal analysis of the TCRbeta CDR3 data. Unstimulated samples were compared with post-reaction CFSE-low samples to define alloreactive CD4+ and CD8+ clones. Alloreactive CD4+ clones were assigned to regulatory or non-regulatory origin by matching sequences to sorted unstimulated Treg and non-Treg repertoires. This is the immuneACCESS table as TCRdb keeps it, with only in-frame sequences that have V and J called. A part of the clones is gone; compared with another copy, unresolved V genes explain less than half, and the rest is unexplained. V and J calls plus clone size are reproduced from that table; the DNA served to infer D and trimming. For this sample the table gives about 120,000 clones, of which roughly 94% were detected only once. Roughly 1.5% of the sample is taken by the ten largest.

TCRbeta CDR3 sequencing was performed on sorted unstimulated T cells and on proliferating T cells recovered from mixed lymphocyte reactions. Fresh whole blood from ten HLA-typed healthy donors was used as the source from which PBMCs were isolated. To map where alloreactive clones came from, CD4+ non-regulatory T cells in the unstimulated state were FACS-sorted. Sequencing used non-Treg CD4+ T cells sorted from blood. The cell subset or site label, read with the paper, signifies: FACS-sorted unstimulated CD4+ non-regulatory T cells. Rearrangement joined TRBV2 to TRBJ2-1; 7 bases in between match TRBD2. This sequence was found in a human donor in good health. At the DNA level, the sequence is TGTGCCAGCAGTTCCGGACTAGTCTCCAATGAGCAGTTCTTC. Its translation reads: CASSSGLVSNEQFF.